A single sample is the source of the 6 T cell receptor beta chains below, sequenced in a study of blood T cells in healthy people across ages. A sample-barcoded 5' primer and a J-beta primer mix were used in a second PCR of about 7 to 12 cycles. TCRdb redid the calling of the 5' RACE reads with MiXCR, one entry per CDR3 protein. Of under 1,100,000 distinct CDR3 sequences listed, about 23% were seen once; the top ten hold approximately 0.75%. These data also featured in a second study, about T cells of mothers and their children.

The sample comprised blood. Receptors were obtained from a girl aged 2-10 years in good health.

This clonotype has only a few counts. This sequence joins TRBV6-2 or TRBV6-3 and TRBJ2-4; 8 bases fit TRBD1. V shed 6 bases, J shed 0 bases, and the junction held 7 bases outside the gene matches. Germline V gene data show CDR1 as MNHEY and CDR2 as SVGEGT. The CDR3 is made up of 16 amino acids. CDR3: CASSLQGASAKNIQYF. The CDR3 nucleotides are TGTGCCAGCAGCCTGCAGGGGGCTTCAGCCAAAAACATTCAGTACTTC.

V and J are TRBV3-1 and TRBJ2-1; TRBD1 might be the D (5 bases). The germline V gene has CDR1 LGHDT and CDR2 YNNKEL (reference sequence). The CDR3 totals 15 residues. The V end lost 0 bases, the J end lost 7 bases, and 13 bases lay between the germline ends. The CDR3 DNA is TGTGCCAGCAGCCAAGATCGGCAGGGTGGAAATGAGCAGTTCTTC. This translates into CASSQDRQGGNEQFF.

CDR3 protein: CASSVVEYEQYF. The CDR3 coding sequence is TGTGCCAGCAGCGTGGTGGAGTACGAGCAGTACTTC. The chain recombines TRBV6-2 or TRBV6-3 with TRBJ2-1, with no clear D. The J call may be in error: the DNA end matches TRBJ2-7 better. Germline-derived CDR1 and CDR2 are MNHEY and SVGEGT. This CDR3 has 12 amino acids.

The V gene is TRBV7-9, the J gene TRBJ1-2; possibly TRBD1 for D (5 bases). In germline, CDR1 is SEHNR, CDR2 FQNEAQ (reference sequence). The CDR3 sequence is 15 residues long. Trimming shortened V by 1 base and J by 5 bases, and 14 bases separated the two germline ends. CDR3 residues: CASSLVSGTEYGYTF. Here the CDR3 DNA reads TGTGCCAGCAGCTTAGTTTCGGGGACGGAGTATGGCTACACCTTC.

This clonotype was counted a few times. The rearrangement uses TRBV20-1 and TRBJ2-1, with no clear D. The CDR3 sequence is 11 residues long. Deletions cut 3 bases from V and 6 bases from J, with 6 bases between. CDR1 DFQATT and CDR2 SNEGSKA come from the germline V gene (reference sequence). The chain's CDR3 is CSARAPNEQFF. The CDR3 DNA follows: TGCAGTGCTAGGGCCCCCAATGAGCAGTTCTTC.

The table lists this clonotype with a few counts. The genes are TRBV5-5 and TRBJ2-7, with D perhaps matching TRBD1 (6 bases). Trimming shortened V by 6 bases and J by 3 bases, and 16 bases separated the two germline ends. The CDR3 runs to 14 residues. The germline gives CDR1 SGHKS, CDR2 YYEKEE (reference sequence). CDR3 sequence reads: CASTAHRANYEQYF. Here the CDR3 DNA reads TGTGCCAGCACGGCCCACAGGGCTAACTACGAGCAGTACTTC.